This T cell receptor (beta chain) was recovered during a study of response to subunit inactivated influenza vaccine. Findings and limits, study-wide: Authors suggested each seasonal influenza vaccination recruits few new T cells.

Comments on this clonotype: Its antigen is unidentified.

The CDR3 is 14 residues long. The germline gives CDR1 DFQATT, CDR2 SNEGSKA (reference sequence). V lost 3 bases to trimming and J lost 4 bases, with 13 bases between them. TCRdb analysed the RT-PCR reads with MiXCR anew, one entry per CDR3 protein. The sample lists 500,000 to 600,000 distinct CDR3 sequences; about 10% were seen once. The sample was also reused in another study, on T cells expressing NK-cell markers. That study reports: In generating TCR beta cDNA, 5'RACE template switching with UMIs was used. A handful of donors showed these clonotypes also leading the CD3+CD56-NKG2C+ fraction.

The sample was PBMCs from blood, taken on the day of vaccination. This TCR was sampled from a man aged 50-60 years who received an inactivated influenza vaccine. The V call is TRBV20-1, the J call TRBJ2-1, with D perhaps TRBD2 (5 bases). CDR3 sequence: CSARASTVYNEQFF. CDR3 in DNA: TGCAGTGCTAGGGCTAGCACAGTTTACAATGAGCAGTTCTTC.